The entry below describes one T cell receptor beta chain. Antigen unknown. The data derive from a study of T cell responses to AZD1222 COVID-19 vaccine. Study observations and caveats: Along spike, vaccine-associated CD4 TCRs were found throughout, with dominance at 160-218 and 743-854. Epitopes outside B.1.351 and B.1.1.7 mutated regions reportedly drew nearly half of spike TCRs.

The CDR3 has 16 amino acids. The germline V and J ends were trimmed by 4 bases and 3 bases, with 17 bases remaining between them. Germline CDR1 is SGHDT and CDR2 is YYEEEE. Profiling relied on immunoSEQ multiplex PCR, and the TCRdb table lists in-frame clones only, not all of them. The profile shows about 120,000 clones, 92% of them singletons. This chain uses TRBV5-6 with TRBJ1-5; tentatively, D is TRBD1 (6 bases). Source: peripheral blood, taken on day 0 of AZD1222 vaccination. This sequence was found in an adult in good health. In nucleotides, the CDR3 is TGTGCCAGCAGCCGTTTCACAGGGACCCTCAATCAGCCCCAGCATTTT. Protein: CASSRFTGTLNQPQHF.